These 31 T cell receptor beta chains came from one sample sequenced in a study of T-cell memory formation after mild COVID-19. TCRdb re-called the 5' RACE reads with MiXCR, one entry per CDR3 protein. The data hold hundreds of thousands of distinct CDR3 sequences, with 15% observed a single time. Sequences were obtained from PBMCs or a T cell subset sorted from them (not recorded which). The receptor source for this set is an adult woman who had mild COVID-19 (a few samples of this study predate the infection). Cell type and time point are not known.

This clonotype has just a few counts. The V gene is TRBV11-2, the J gene TRBJ2-4; D is undetermined. The germline V and J ends were trimmed by 4 bases and 8 bases, with 15 bases remaining between them. The CDR3 loop spans 14 amino acids. CDR1 is SGHAT and CDR2 is FQNNGV in the germline V gene. Written as DNA, the CDR3 is TGTGCCAGCAGCTCCACAACCATCGGCGACATTCAGTACTTC. Encoded protein: CASSSTTIGDIQYF.

The chain combines TRBV7-9 with TRBJ1-1; D unclear. CDR3 length: 18 residues. Germline V gene data show CDR1 as SEHNR and CDR2 as FQNEAQ (reference sequence). Trimming left V 3 bases short and J 10 bases short, with 30 bases between. The CDR3 sequence: CASSFTPMKSVKFNVAFF. The CDR3 coding sequence is TGTGCCAGCAGCTTTACCCCTATGAAGTCTGTTAAGTTTAACGTAGCTTTCTTT. Using reference TRBV7-9 and TRBJ1-1 for the parts outside the CDR3, the full variable domain is DTGVSQNPRHKITKRGQNVTFRCDPISEHNRLYWYRQTLGQGPEFLTYFQNEAQLEKSRLLSDRFSAERPKGSFSTLEIQRTEQGDSAMYLCASSFTPMKSVKFNVAFFGQGTRLTVV.

This clonotype was counted a few times. The chain links TRBV7-9 to TRBJ1-1; TRBD1 might be the D (5 bases). The CDR3 runs 16 residues. V was trimmed by 4 bases and J by 1 base, leaving 16 bases between them. Germline loops: CDR1 SEHNR, CDR2 FQNEAQ (reference sequence). In DNA, the CDR3 is TGTGCCAGCAGCTCGAGACCGGGGGAGTGGAACACTGAAGCTTTCTTT. This translates into CASSSRPGEWNTEAFF. Filled out from reference TRBV7-9 and TRBJ1-1, the complete variable domain reads DTGVSQNPRHKITKRGQNVTFRCDPISEHNRLYWYRQTLGQGPEFLTYFQNEAQLEKSRLLSDRFSAERPKGSFSTLEIQRTEQGDSAMYLCASSSRPGEWNTEAFFGQGTRLTVV.

This chain joins TRBV6-6 and TRBJ1-1, with D uncertain. CDR3 length equals 14 residues. CDR1 is MNHNY and CDR2 is SVGAGI in the germline V gene (reference sequence). Trimming pared 8 bases from V and 4 bases from J, leaving 17 bases between. CDR3 loop: CASCRGGRGTEAFF. The DNA for the CDR3 is TGTGCCAGCTGTCGGGGAGGGAGAGGCACTGAAGCTTTCTTT.

This clonotype was counted a few times. This chain uses TRBV15 with TRBJ2-7, with D unclear. The CDR3 has 13 amino acids. The germline V gene encodes CDR1 LNHNV and CDR2 YYDKDF (reference sequence). Trimming pared 5 bases from V and 3 bases from J, leaving 11 bases between. For the CDR3, the DNA is TGTGCCACCAGCTCCTACGAGAGCTACGAGCAGTACTTC. Encoded protein: CATSSYESYEQYF.

This clonotype came up many times. The chain links TRBV20-1 to TRBJ1-1, with no clear D. Trimming stripped 0 bases from V and 5 bases from J, with 13 bases between. The germline CDR1 and CDR2 sequences are DFQATT and SNEGSKA (reference sequence). This CDR3 contains 14 residues. CDR3 nucleotides: TGCAGTGCTAGAGATCTTGGCAGGAATACTGAAGCTTTCTTT. It translates to CSARDLGRNTEAFF.

The rearrangement links TRBV2 to TRBJ2-7; 10 nucleotides align to TRBD1. Germline V lookup: CDR1 SNHLY, CDR2 FYNNEI. The CDR3 contains 13 residues. V was clipped by 7 bases and J by 7 bases; unmatched bases: 7. CDR3 DNA: TGTGCCAGCACGCTCGGACAGGGGGGGGAGCAGTACTTC. This encodes CASTLGQGGEQYF.

This clonotype was observed a handful of times. The chain uses TRBV21-1 and TRBJ2-4. TRBV21-1 is noted as a pseudogene. The CDR3 consists of 15 residues. The CDR3 is CASSNRLLPKNIQYF. The CDR3 nucleotides read TGTGCCAGCAGCAATCGGCTTCTACCCAAAAACATTCAGTACTTC.

V usage is TRBV20-1 and J usage is TRBJ1-2, with 7 positions matching TRBD1. Germline V gives CDR1 DFQATT, CDR2 SNEGSKA (reference sequence). V was pared by 4 bases and J by 7 bases, with 9 bases of the junction left unmatched. This CDR3 spans 13 amino acids. The CDR3 DNA reads as TGCAGTGCTAAAGCCGCGACAGGGAGTGGCTACACCTTC. It codes for CSAKAATGSGYTF.

The chain recombines TRBV6-2 or TRBV6-3 with TRBJ2-1; 8 nucleotides align to TRBD1. Looked up from germline, CDR1 is MNHEY and CDR2 is SVGEGT. This CDR3 comprises 13 residues. Losses at the gene ends were 8 bases for V and 2 bases for J; bases not matched to a gene: 2. The CDR3 DNA reads TGTGCCAGCGGACAGGGCCCCTACAATGAGCAGTTCTTC. Translated: CASGQGPYNEQFF.

The chain uses TRBV30 and TRBJ1-1; D gene unclear. This CDR3 spans 13 amino acids. V was shortened by 2 bases and J by 1 base, with 8 bases between the two germline ends. Germline CDR1 and CDR2: GTSNPN and SVGIG (reference sequence). The CDR3 protein is CAWSRTGNTEAFF. The DNA of the CDR3 is TGTGCCTGGAGTAGGACCGGGAACACTGAAGCTTTCTTT.

This rearrangement joins TRBV18 to TRBJ2-3, with D hard to call. The V and J ends lost 4 bases and 2 bases respectively, with 13 bases between them. The CDR3 runs 15 residues. CDR1 and CDR2 from the germline V gene are KGHSH and LQKENI. The CDR3 region has the DNA TGTGCCAGCTCACAGTTATGGCTGAACACAGATACGCAGTATTTT. The encoded protein is CASSQLWLNTDTQYF.

The sample holds a few counts of this clonotype. J is TRBJ1-1 and V is TRBV18; 8 nucleotides align to TRBD1. From germline, CDR1 is KGHSH and CDR2 LQKENI. The trim removed 1 base at V and 6 bases at J, leaving 1 base unmatched. This CDR3 is built from 13 residues. The CDR3 sequence is CASSPRGQAEAFF. Here the CDR3 DNA reads TGTGCCAGCTCACCACGGGGACAGGCTGAAGCTTTCTTT.

This clonotype was counted a few times. The chain uses TRBV7-9 and TRBJ1-4; D is unclear. V was cut by 3 bases and J by 7 bases, with 6 bases left in between. The CDR3 has 12 residues. CDR1 is SEHNR, CDR2 FQNEAQ, per germline (reference sequence). In DNA, the CDR3 is TGTGCCAGCAGCTTCCGGGGTGAAAAACTGTTTTTT. Translating it yields CASSFRGEKLFF.

This chain connects TRBV6-6 to TRBJ2-5; 10 bases are a match to TRBD1. Germline V gene lookup returns CDR1 MNHNY and CDR2 SVGAGI (reference sequence). J gave up 2 bases and V 5 bases, and 8 bases lay outside the gene matches. The CDR3 spans 16 residues. The CDR3 region is CASSHAGTGAQETQYF. DNA for the CDR3: TGTGCCAGCAGTCACGCCGGGACAGGGGCTCAAGAGACCCAGTACTTC.

CDR3 sequence (DNA): TGTGCCTGGGGGCGGGACATGAGAAACAATGAGCAGTTCTTC. Translated, it gives CAWGRDMRNNEQFF. The chain carries TRBV30 and TRBJ2-1; D assignment may be TRBD1 or TRBD2 (6 bases each). V was clipped by 5 bases and J by 5 bases, with 16 bases between them. CDR1 is GTSNPN and CDR2 is SVGIG in the germline V gene (reference sequence). The CDR3 length is 14 residues. Together with reference TRBV30 and TRBJ2-1, the CDR3 gives the full variable domain: SQTIHQWPATLVQPVGSPLSLECTVEGTSNPNLYWYRQAAGRGLQLLFYSVGIGQISSEVPQNLSASRPQDRQFILSSKKLLLSDSGFYLCAWGRDMRNNEQFFGPGTRLTVL.

Only one count was recorded for this clonotype. This sequence joins TRBV12-3 or TRBV12-4 and TRBJ1-2, with a possible D match to TRBD1 (5 bases). There are 12 residues in the CDR3. With 5 bases removed from V and 4 bases from J, the gap between germline ends came to 8 bases. The CDR3 spells CASSPTAYGYTF. CDR3 DNA sequence: TGTGCCAGCAGTCCGACAGCCTATGGCTACACCTTC.

This chain uses TRBV24-1 with TRBJ2-5, with TRBD1 identical over 7 bases. V dropped 4 bases and J dropped 3; count of bases not matched to a gene: 10. CDR1 KGHDR and CDR2 SFDVKD come from the germline V gene. The CDR3 has 16 residues. The CDR3 spells CATSDHQGTVKETQYF. DNA of the CDR3: TGTGCCACCAGTGACCACCAAGGGACAGTTAAAGAGACCCAGTACTTC.

The chain links TRBV10-3 to TRBJ1-2, with D hard to call. The CDR3 length is 11 residues. Germline V gene data show CDR1 as ENHRY and CDR2 as SYGVKD. V was cut by 6 bases and J by 1 base, with 3 bases left in between. The CDR3, as DNA: TGTGCCATCAGCTTTAACTATGGCTACACCTTC. This codes for CAISFNYGYTF.

The table lists this clonotype with a few counts. The J gene is TRBJ1-1, the V gene TRBV4-3; D is undetermined. CDR3 length equals 18 residues. Looked up from germline, CDR1 is LGHNA and CDR2 is YSLEER. The V end lost 0 bases, the J end lost 0 bases, and 17 bases lay between the germline ends. The CDR3 is CASSQDFGRLSLNTEAFF. The CDR3 DNA follows: TGCGCCAGCAGCCAAGATTTCGGGCGCCTTAGCTTGAACACTGAAGCTTTCTTT.

This clonotype was found many times. The rearrangement links TRBV24-1 to TRBJ2-2; 7 bases are shared with TRBD2. Germline V lookup: CDR1 KGHDR, CDR2 SFDVKD. The length of the CDR3 is 15 residues. The junction had 10 bases not matched to a gene; V was cut back by 10 bases and J by 3 bases. This chain's CDR3 is CATARGETYTGELFF. CDR3 bases: TGTGCCACGGCCCGGGGGGAGACTTACACCGGGGAGCTGTTTTTT.

This clonotype was seen a few times. This chain connects TRBV18 to TRBJ1-2, with a weak D call TRBD1 (6 bases). CDR1 is KGHSH, CDR2 LQKENI, per germline. V was clipped by 2 bases and J by 8 bases, with 12 bases between them. This CDR3 region has 13 residues. For the CDR3, the DNA is TGTGCCAGCTCACCAAGGACAGACGGGGGCTACACCTTC. It is translated as CASSPRTDGGYTF.

This clonotype was counted between two and nine times. This rearrangement joins TRBV20-1 to TRBJ2-7; D unresolved. Trimming removed 5 bases from V and 4 bases from J, with 12 bases in between. This CDR3 is 12 amino acids long. CDR1 DFQATT and CDR2 SNEGSKA come from the germline V gene (reference sequence). CDR3 sequence reads: CSAGRPSYEQYF. CDR3 bases: TGCAGTGCTGGCCGGCCGTCTTACGAGCAGTACTTC.

This clonotype came up many times. The rearrangement uses TRBV5-1 and TRBJ2-3, with D uncertain. Germline V gene sequence: CDR1 SGHRS, CDR2 YFSETQ. This CDR3 has 14 amino acids. Trimming removed 0 bases at V and 0 bases at J, with 5 bases between. The CDR3, as DNA: TGCGCCAGCAGCTTGGGTGATAGCACAGATACGCAGTATTTT. Encoded protein: CASSLGDSTDTQYF. The full variable domain, its missing parts supplied by reference TRBV5-1 and TRBJ2-3, is KAGVTQTPRYLIKTRGQQVTLSCSPISGHRSVSWYQQTPGQGLQFLFEYFSETQRNKGNFPGRFSGRQFSNSRSEMNVSTLELGDSALYLCASSLGDSTDTQYFGPGTRLTVL.

The rearrangement uses TRBV4-1 and TRBJ2-4; D perhaps matches TRBD2 (6 bases). Trimming cost V 1 base and J 1 base, with 17 bases left between them. This CDR3 comprises 18 residues. Per germline, CDR1 MGHRA and CDR2 YSYEKL. The CDR3 region has the DNA TGCGCCAGCAGCCAAGGTGGAGCCAAGGGGAGGGCCAAAAACATTCAGTACTTC. Protein: CASSQGGAKGRAKNIQYF.

This clonotype was found a few times. The chain has TRBV12-3 or TRBV12-4 and TRBJ2-7, with TRBD2 as a possible D gene (7 bases). Deletions cut 6 bases from V and 6 bases from J, with 18 bases between. This CDR3 region has 14 residues. The CDR3 coding sequence is TGTGCCAGCAGCCCCATAGAAAGGGGGGGCGAGCAGTACTTC. Its translation is CASSPIERGGEQYF.

This clonotype was picked up a small number of times. J is TRBJ2-3 and V is TRBV20-1; perhaps TRBD2 as D (7 bases). The CDR3 spans 13 residues. Germline V gives CDR1 DFQATT, CDR2 SNEGSKA (reference sequence). V was trimmed by 3 bases and J by 6 bases, leaving 13 bases between them. The CDR3 nucleotides read TGCAGTGCTAGTGGCGGGGGCGCGGATACGCAGTATTTT. Protein sequence: CSASGGGADTQYF.

This clonotype was detected only a few times. The chain couples TRBV5-4 to TRBJ2-5; TRBD1 matches at 9 bases. Germline V gene sequence: CDR1 SGHNT, CDR2 YYREEE (reference sequence). This CDR3 is 17 amino acids long. Trimming took 0 bases from V and 2 from J; bases not matched to a gene: 8. CDR3 nucleotide sequence: TGTGCCAGCAGCTTGGCTGTCGGGACAGGGAGTCAAGAGACCCAGTACTTC. Translation: CASSLAVGTGSQETQYF.

This rearrangement joins TRBV30 to TRBJ2-3; 14 nucleotides agree with TRBD2. This CDR3 contains 18 residues. CDR1 and CDR2 (germline): GTSNPN, SVGIG (reference sequence). Trimming took 2 bases from V and 5 from J; bases not matched to a gene: 12. CDR3 DNA: TGTGCCTGGAGTCGGACTAGCGGGGGGCCTGGGTTTAGAGATACGCAGTATTTT. As protein: CAWSRTSGGPGFRDTQYF. The full variable domain, with the rest looked up from reference TRBV30 and TRBJ2-3, is SQTIHQWPATLVQPVGSPLSLECTVEGTSNPNLYWYRQAAGRGLQLLFYSVGIGQISSEVPQNLSASRPQDRQFILSSKKLLLSDSGFYLCAWSRTSGGPGFRDTQYFGPGTRLTVL.

The chain carries TRBV7-6 and TRBJ2-5; 10 nucleotides agree with TRBD1. Per germline, CDR1 SGHVS and CDR2 FNYEAQ. This CDR3 comprises 16 residues. With V trimmed by 4 bases and J by 6 bases, 11 bases remained unmatched. In nucleotides, the CDR3 is TGTGCCAGCAGCTCTTCTTTATGGGACAGGGGACAGACCCAGTACTTC. Translation gives CASSSSLWDRGQTQYF. Complete variable domain (other parts from reference TRBV7-6 and TRBJ2-5): GAGVSQSPRYKVTKRGQDVALRCDPISGHVSLYWYRQALGQGPEFLTYFNYEAQQDKSGLPNDRFSAERPEGSISTLTIQRTEQRDSAMYRCASSSSLWDRGQTQYFGPGTRLLVL.

This clonotype was detected only a few times. V usage is TRBV5-1 and J usage is TRBJ2-2, with 11 bases that match TRBD1. The V segment lost 3 bases and the J segment 6 bases; nucleotides outside the gene matches: 4. The V gene's germline CDR1 is SGHRS and CDR2 YFSETQ. CDR3 length: 15 residues. The CDR3 loop reads CASSSRGQGAGELFF. In DNA, the CDR3 is TGCGCCAGCAGCTCTCGGGGACAGGGGGCCGGGGAGCTGTTTTTT. The full variable domain, in which reference TRBV5-1 and TRBJ2-2 provide the parts outside the CDR3, is KAGVTQTPRYLIKTRGQQVTLSCSPISGHRSVSWYQQTPGQGLQFLFEYFSETQRNKGNFPGRFSGRQFSNSRSEMNVSTLELGDSALYLCASSSRGQGAGELFFGEGSRLTVL.